These 6 T cell receptor beta chains originate from one sample sequenced in a study of prognosis after radiotherapy for stage I lung cancer. TCR beta CDR3 amplification from genomic DNA was performed by two-round multiplex PCR. Primers targeting each individual TRBV and TRBJ gene were applied in first-round PCR. TCRdb used MiXCR to reprocess the multiplex PCR reads, holding one entry per CDR3 protein. Found here are about 16,000 distinct CDR3 sequences, approximately 44% of them singletons; the top ten hold approximately 44%. Sequences were derived from PBMCs, sampled before or after stereotactic body radiation therapy (not recorded which). The receptors come from a donor over 45 with non-small cell lung cancer.

Many counts were recorded for this clonotype. The chain joins TRBV7-2 to TRBJ2-7, with D unresolved. Per germline, CDR1 SGHTA and CDR2 FQGNSA. V dropped 2 bases and J dropped 0 bases, with 8 bases sitting between them. CDR3 length: 14 amino acids. Here the CDR3 DNA reads TGTGCCAGCAGCTTAAGCAGTTACTCCTACGAGCAGTACTTC. Translated: CASSLSSYSYEQYF.

This clonotype was counted ten times or more. The rearrangement links TRBV18 to TRBJ1-1; 7 bases agree with TRBD1. The CDR3 is 14 amino acids. Germline assignment: CDR1 KGHSH and CDR2 LQKENI. The trim removed 4 bases at V and 2 bases at J, leaving 4 bases unmatched. The chain's CDR3 is CASSLQGFNTEAFF. The DNA for the CDR3 is TGTGCCAGCTCACTACAGGGGTTTAACACTGAAGCTTTCTTT.

This clonotype has ten or more counts. The genes are TRBV4-2 and TRBJ2-7; D possibly corresponds to TRBD2 (6 bases). Trimming pared 2 bases from V and 1 base from J, leaving 12 bases between. The germline V gene encodes CDR1 LGHNA and CDR2 YNFKEQ. This CDR3 spans 15 amino acids. CDR3 bases: TGTGCCAGCAGCCAATCCTTTGGGACTTCCTACGAGCAGTACTTC. Amino acid sequence: CASSQSFGTSYEQYF.

The table lists this clonotype with a few counts. The chain links TRBV7-9 to TRBJ2-1; D may be TRBD1 or TRBD2 (5 bases each). The CDR3 is 14 residues long. Germline V lookup: CDR1 SEHNR, CDR2 FQNEAQ (reference sequence). The germline V and J ends were trimmed by 1 base and 10 bases, with 14 bases remaining between them. DNA for the CDR3: TGTGCCAGCAGCTTAGGGGCCGGGACGGGGGAGCAGTTCTTC. This encodes CASSLGAGTGEQFF.

Of note for this clonotype: One junction end disagrees with the germline gene, perhaps due to a read error. The V call is TRBV6-4, the J call TRBJ1-2; TRBD1 matches 8 bases. This CDR3 spans 14 amino acids. Germline V lookup: CDR1 MRHNA, CDR2 SNTAGT. CDR3 sequence (DNA): TGTGCCAGCAGTTACTCAGGGGGCAACTATGGCTACACCTTC. This sequence encodes CASSYSGGNYGYTF.

This clonotype was seen many times. J is TRBJ2-1 and V is TRBV14; maybe TRBD2 (5 bases). Germline lookup yields CDR1 SGHDN and CDR2 FVKESK. The V end lost 0 bases, the J end lost 9 bases, and 9 bases lay between the germline ends. The CDR3 length is 13 residues. CDR3: CASSQDVAGEQFF. The CDR3 DNA sequence: TGTGCCAGCAGCCAAGACGTGGCGGGTGAGCAGTTCTTC.